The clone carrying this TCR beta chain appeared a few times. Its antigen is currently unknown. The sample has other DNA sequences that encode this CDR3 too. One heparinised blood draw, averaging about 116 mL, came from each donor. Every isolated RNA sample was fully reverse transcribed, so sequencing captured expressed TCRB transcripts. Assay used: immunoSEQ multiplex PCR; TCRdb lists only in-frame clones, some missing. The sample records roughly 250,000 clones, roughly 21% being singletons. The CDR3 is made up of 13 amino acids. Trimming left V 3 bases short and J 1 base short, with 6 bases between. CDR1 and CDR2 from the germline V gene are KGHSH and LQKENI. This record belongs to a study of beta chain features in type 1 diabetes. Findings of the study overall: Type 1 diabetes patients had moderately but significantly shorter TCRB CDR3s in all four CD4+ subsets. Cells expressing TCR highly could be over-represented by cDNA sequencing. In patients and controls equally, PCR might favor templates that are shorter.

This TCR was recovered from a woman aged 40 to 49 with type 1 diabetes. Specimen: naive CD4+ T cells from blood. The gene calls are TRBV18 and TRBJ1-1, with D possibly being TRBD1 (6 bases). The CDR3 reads CASSPGQNTEAFF. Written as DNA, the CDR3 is TGTGCCAGCTCACCGGGACAGAACACTGAAGCTTTCTTT. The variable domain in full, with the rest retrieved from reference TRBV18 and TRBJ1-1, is NAGVMQNPRHLVRRRGQEARLRCSPMKGHSHVYWYRQLPEEGLKFMVYLQKENIIDESGMPKERFSAEFPKEGPSILRIQQVVRGDSAAYFCASSPGQNTEAFFGQGTRLTVV.